This T cell receptor beta chain was captured by sequencing in a study of OX40 agonist ivuxolimab in advanced cancers. Overall study: Intravenous ivuxolimab was administered to patients every 2 weeks at 0.01 to 10 mg/kg.

A remark on this clone: Antigen specificity is unknown.

TCRdb keeps only in-frame clones here, not all; method: immunoSEQ multiplex PCR. The profile shows 100,000 or so clones, 75% to 90% of them singletons. Whole-study results and caveats: CD4+ T cells averaged fewer expanded clones than CD8+ T cells. At doses 0.1 to 3.0 mg/kg, CD4+ and CD8+ clones expanded.

Germline V gives CDR1 MDHEN, CDR2 SYDVKM. This CDR3 has 13 amino acids. J was trimmed by 7 bases and V by 5 bases; bases with no gene match: 4. This sequence was found in an adult with an advanced solid tumor such as melanoma, head and neck, liver or kidney cancer. The rearrangement links TRBV28 to TRBJ1-4; 7 nucleotides match TRBD1. The sample here was CD4+ or CD8+ T cells sorted from blood, taken in a trial of the OX40 agonist ivuxolimab. CDR3 region: CASSSGTAEKLFF. The CDR3 DNA follows: TGTGCCAGCAGTAGCGGGACAGCTGAAAAACTGTTTTTT.